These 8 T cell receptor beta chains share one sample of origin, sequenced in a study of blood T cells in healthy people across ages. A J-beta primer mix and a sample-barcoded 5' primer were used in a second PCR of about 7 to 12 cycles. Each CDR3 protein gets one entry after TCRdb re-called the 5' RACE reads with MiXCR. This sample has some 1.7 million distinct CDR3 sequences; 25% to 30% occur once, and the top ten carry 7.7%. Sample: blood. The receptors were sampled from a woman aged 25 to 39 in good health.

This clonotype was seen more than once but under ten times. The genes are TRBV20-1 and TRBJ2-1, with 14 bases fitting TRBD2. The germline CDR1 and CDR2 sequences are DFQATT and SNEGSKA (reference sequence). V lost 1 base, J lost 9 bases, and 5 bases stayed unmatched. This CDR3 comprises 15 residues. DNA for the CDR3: TGCAGTGCTAGAGCGACTAGCGGGGGGGGTAGTGAGCAGTTCTTC. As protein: CSARATSGGGSEQFF.

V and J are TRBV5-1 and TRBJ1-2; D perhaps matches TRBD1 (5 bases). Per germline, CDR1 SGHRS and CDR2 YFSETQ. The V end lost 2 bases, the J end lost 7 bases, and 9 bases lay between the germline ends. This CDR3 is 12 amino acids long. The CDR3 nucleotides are TGCGCCAGCAGCTTTCAGGGTCCTGGCTACACCTTC. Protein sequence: CASSFQGPGYTF.

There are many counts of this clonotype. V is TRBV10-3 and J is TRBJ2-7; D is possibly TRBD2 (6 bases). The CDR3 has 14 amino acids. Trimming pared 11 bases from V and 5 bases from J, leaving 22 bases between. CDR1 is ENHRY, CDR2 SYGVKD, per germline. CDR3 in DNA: TGTGCCTCCAGTGAGGGCGGGATGGGCGACGAGCAGTACTTC. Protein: CASSEGGMGDEQYF.

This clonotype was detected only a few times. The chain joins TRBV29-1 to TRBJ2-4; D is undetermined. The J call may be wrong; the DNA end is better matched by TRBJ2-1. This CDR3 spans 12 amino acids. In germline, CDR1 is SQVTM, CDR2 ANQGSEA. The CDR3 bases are TGCAGCGCCCTTACAGCCAAAAACATTCAGTTCTTC. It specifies CSALTAKNIQFF.

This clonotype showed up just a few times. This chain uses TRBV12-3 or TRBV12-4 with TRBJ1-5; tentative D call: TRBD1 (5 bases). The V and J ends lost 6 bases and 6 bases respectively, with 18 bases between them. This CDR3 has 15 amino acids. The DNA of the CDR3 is TGTGCCAGCAGACAGGAGGGAATCGGGACTCAGCCCCAGCATTTT. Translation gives CASRQEGIGTQPQHF.

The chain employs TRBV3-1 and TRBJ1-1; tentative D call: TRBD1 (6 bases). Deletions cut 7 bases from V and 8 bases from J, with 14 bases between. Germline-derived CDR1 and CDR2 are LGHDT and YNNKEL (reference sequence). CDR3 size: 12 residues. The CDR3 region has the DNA TGTGCCAGCAATGGTCCGGGGGCCGAAGCTTTCTTT. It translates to CASNGPGAEAFF.

The CDR3 region is CASSTPEALAGVSWQYF. CDR3 nucleotides: TGTGCCAGCAGCACCCCCGAAGCCCTCGCGGGAGTATCTTGGCAGTACTTC. This chain connects TRBV7-9 to TRBJ2-7; 7 bases agree with TRBD2. The CDR3 length is 17 residues. The J segment lost 9 bases and the V segment lost 5 bases, leaving 22 bases of the junction unmatched. CDR1 and CDR2 (germline): SEHNR, FQNEAQ (reference sequence).

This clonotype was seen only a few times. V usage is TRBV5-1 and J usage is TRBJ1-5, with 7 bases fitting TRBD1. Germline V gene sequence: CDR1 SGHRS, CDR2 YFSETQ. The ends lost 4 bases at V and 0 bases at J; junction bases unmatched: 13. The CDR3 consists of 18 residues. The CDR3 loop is CASSIGPGQQDSNQPQHF. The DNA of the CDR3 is TGCGCCAGCAGCATTGGACCGGGACAGCAAGATAGCAATCAGCCCCAGCATTTT.